This T cell receptor beta chain stems from a study of blood T cell repertoires in COVID-19. Background on the study: Sites across the United States, Italy and Spain contributed samples from acute and convalescent COVID-19. The analysed material was cDNA or gDNA that came from T cells, B-cell-depleted T cells, or PBMCs.

In the original analysis: For nucleated cells, counts were estimated from reference gene primer amplification. Profiled with immunoSEQ multiplex PCR; TCRdb holds only in-frame clones, not every one. That table is the source of V, J and clone size, and D and trimming were worked out from the DNA. This repertoire shows hundreds of thousands of clones, approximately 88% found once; its top ten account for about 3.9%. The ends lost 8 bases at V and 7 bases at J; junction bases unmatched: 8. CDR3 length equals 14 residues. Germline V CDR1 and CDR2: SNHLY, FYNNEI. Sample: peripheral blood. The TCR sequence derives from a woman aged 50 to 60 with active or convalescent COVID-19. The V and J genes are TRBV2 and TRBJ1-6; 7 bases align to TRBD1. CDR3 amino acids: CASPRAGQNSPLHF. CDR3 coding DNA: TGTGCCAGCCCCAGGGCGGGACAGAATTCACCCCTCCACTTT.